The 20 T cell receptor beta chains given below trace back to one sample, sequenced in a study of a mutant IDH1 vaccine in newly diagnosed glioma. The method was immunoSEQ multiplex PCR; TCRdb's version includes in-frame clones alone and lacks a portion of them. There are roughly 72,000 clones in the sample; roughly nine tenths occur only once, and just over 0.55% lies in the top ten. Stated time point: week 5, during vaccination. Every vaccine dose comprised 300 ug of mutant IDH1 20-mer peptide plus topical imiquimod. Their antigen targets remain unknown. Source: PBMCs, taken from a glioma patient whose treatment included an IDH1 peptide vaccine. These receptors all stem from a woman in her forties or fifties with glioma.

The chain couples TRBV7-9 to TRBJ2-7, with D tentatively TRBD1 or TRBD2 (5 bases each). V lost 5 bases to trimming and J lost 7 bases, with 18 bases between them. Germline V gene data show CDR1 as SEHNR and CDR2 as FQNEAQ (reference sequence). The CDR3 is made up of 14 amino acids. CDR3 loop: CASSLEGTVGEQYF. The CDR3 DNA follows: TGTGCCAGCAGCCTAGAGGGGACGGTAGGAGAGCAGTACTTC.

As DNA, the CDR3 is TGTGCCAGCAGCTTGGACATGACAGGGGAAGGGGAGACCCAGTACTTC. Its translation is CASSLDMTGEGETQYF. The chain links TRBV5-4 to TRBJ2-5; 8 nucleotides match TRBD1. Trimming at V came to 0 bases and at J to 5 bases, leaving 9 bases not matched to a gene. The V gene's germline CDR1 is SGHNT and CDR2 YYREEE (reference sequence). The CDR3 covers 16 residues.

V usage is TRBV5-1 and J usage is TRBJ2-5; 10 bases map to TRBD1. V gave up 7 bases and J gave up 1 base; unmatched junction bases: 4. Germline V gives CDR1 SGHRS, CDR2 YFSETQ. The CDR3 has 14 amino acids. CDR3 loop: CASSTGGLQETQYF. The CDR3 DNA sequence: TGCGCCAGCTCGACAGGGGGCCTCCAAGAGACCCAGTACTTC.

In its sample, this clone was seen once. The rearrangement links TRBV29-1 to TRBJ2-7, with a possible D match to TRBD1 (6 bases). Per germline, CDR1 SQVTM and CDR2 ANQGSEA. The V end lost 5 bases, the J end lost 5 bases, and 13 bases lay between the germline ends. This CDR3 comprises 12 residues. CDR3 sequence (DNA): TGCAGCGTTCAGCACAGGGCTCACGAGCAGTACTTC. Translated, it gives CSVQHRAHEQYF.

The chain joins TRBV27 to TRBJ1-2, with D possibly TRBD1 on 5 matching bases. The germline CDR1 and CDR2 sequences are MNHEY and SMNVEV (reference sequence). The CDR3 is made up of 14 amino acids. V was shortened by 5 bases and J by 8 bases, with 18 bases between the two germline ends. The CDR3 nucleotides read TGTGCCAGCAGTAAAGACAGCCGGCCCAGCGGCTACACCTTC. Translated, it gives CASSKDSRPSGYTF.

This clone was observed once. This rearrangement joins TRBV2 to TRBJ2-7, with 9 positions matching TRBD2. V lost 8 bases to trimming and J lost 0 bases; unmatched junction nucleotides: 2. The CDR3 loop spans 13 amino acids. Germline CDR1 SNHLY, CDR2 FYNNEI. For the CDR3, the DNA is TGTGCCAGCCTGACTAGCGGCTCCTACGAGCAGTACTTC. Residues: CASLTSGSYEQYF.

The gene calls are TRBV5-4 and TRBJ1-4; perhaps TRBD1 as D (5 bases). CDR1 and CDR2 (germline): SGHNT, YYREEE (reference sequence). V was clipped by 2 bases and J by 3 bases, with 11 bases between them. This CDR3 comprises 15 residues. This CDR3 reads CASSLGGDSNEKLFF. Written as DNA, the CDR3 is TGTGCCAGCAGCTTAGGAGGGGACTCTAATGAAAAACTGTTTTTT.

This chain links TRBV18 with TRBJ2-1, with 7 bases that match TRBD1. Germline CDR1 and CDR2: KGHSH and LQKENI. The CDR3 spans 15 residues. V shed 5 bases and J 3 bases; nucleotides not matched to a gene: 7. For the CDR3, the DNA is TGTGCCAGCTCAACGGACAGGCAATACTACAATGAGCAGTTCTTC. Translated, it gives CASSTDRQYYNEQFF.

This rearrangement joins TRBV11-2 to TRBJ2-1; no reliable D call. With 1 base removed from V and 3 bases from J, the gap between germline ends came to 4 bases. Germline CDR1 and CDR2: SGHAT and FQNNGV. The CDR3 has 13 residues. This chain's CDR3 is CASSLGRYNEQFF. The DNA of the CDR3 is TGTGCCAGCAGCTTAGGACGCTACAATGAGCAGTTCTTC. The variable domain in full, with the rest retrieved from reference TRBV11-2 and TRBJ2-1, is EAGVAQSPRYKIIEKRQSVAFWCNPISGHATLYWYQQILGQGPKLLIQFQNNGVVDDSQLPKDRFSAERLKGVDSTLKIQPAKLEDSAVYLCASSLGRYNEQFFGPGTRLTVL.

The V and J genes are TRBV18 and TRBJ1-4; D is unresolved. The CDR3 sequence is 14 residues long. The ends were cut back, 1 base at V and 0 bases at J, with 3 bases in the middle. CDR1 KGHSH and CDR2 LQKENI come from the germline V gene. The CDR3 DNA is TGTGCCAGCTCACCACGGGCAACTAATGAAAAACTGTTTTTT. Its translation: CASSPRATNEKLFF.

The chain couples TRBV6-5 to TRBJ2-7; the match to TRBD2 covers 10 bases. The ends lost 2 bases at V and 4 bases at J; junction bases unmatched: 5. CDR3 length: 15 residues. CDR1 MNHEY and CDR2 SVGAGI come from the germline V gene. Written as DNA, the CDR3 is TGTGCCAGCAGTTACAGAAGCGGGAGGGTTTACGAGCAGTACTTC. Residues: CASSYRSGRVYEQYF.

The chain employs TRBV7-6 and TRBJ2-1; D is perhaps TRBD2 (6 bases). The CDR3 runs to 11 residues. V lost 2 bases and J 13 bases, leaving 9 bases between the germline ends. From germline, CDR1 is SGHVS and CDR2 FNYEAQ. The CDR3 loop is CASSLTGRQFF. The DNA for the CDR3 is TGTGCCAGCAGCTTAACCGGGAGACAGTTCTTC.

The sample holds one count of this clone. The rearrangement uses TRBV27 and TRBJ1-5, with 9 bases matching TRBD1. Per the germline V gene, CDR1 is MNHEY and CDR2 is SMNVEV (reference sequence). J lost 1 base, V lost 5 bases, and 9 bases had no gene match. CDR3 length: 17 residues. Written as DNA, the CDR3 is TGTGCCAGCAGTCCGGGACAGGGAAAAAGGAGCAATCAGCCCCAGCATTTT. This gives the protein CASSPGQGKRSNQPQHF.

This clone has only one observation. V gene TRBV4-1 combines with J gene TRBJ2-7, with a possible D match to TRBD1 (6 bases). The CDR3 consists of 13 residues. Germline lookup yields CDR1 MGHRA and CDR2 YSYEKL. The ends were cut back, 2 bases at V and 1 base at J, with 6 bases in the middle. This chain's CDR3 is CASSQQGSYEQYF. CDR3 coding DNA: TGCGCCAGCAGCCAACAGGGGTCCTACGAGCAGTACTTC.

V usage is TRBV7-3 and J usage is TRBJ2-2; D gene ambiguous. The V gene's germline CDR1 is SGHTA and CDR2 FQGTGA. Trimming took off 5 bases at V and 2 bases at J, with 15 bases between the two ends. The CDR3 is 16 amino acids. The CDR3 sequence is CASSIIGVGNTGELFF. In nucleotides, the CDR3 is TGTGCCAGCAGCATCATTGGGGTCGGAAACACCGGGGAGCTGTTTTTT.

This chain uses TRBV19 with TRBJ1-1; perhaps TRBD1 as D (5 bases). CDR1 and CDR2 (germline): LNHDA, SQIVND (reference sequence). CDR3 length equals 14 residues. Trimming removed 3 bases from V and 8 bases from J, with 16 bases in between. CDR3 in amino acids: CASSMGGVLQEAFF. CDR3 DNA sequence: TGTGCCAGTAGTATGGGGGGGGTCCTACAAGAAGCTTTCTTT.

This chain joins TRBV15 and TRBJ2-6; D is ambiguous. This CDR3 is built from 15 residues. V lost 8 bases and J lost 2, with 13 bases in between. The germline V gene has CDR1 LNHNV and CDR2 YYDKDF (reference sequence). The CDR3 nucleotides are TGTGCCACCTCACTTTCTCGGGCTGGGGCCAACGTCCTGACTTTC. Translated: CATSLSRAGANVLTF.

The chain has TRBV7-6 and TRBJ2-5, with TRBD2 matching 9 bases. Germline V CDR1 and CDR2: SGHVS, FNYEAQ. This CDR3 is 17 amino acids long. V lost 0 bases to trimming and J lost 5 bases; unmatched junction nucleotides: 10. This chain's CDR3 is CASSLAPRGGRAETQYF. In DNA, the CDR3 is TGTGCCAGCAGCTTAGCTCCCCGAGGCGGGAGGGCGGAGACCCAGTACTTC.

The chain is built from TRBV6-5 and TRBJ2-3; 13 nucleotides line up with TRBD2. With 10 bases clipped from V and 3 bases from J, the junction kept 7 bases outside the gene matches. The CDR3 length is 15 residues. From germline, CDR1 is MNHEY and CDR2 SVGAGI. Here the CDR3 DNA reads TGTGCCATCAGCTTGACTAGCGGGAGGACAGATACGCAGTATTTT. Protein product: CAISLTSGRTDTQYF.

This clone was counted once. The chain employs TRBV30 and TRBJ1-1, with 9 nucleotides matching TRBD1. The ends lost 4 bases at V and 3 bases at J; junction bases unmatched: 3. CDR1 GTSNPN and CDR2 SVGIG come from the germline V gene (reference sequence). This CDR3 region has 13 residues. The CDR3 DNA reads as TGTGCCTGGACCCGACAGGGGGACACTGAAGCTTTCTTT. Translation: CAWTRQGDTEAFF.